The sample holds one count of the clone carrying this T cell receptor (beta chain). This sample was taken from a study of blood T cell repertoires in COVID-19. Data came from immunoSEQ multiplex PCR; TCRdb stores just in-frame clones and leaves some out. The data hold roughly 25,000 clones, with 90% to 95% observed a single time. With 6 bases removed from V and 0 bases from J, the gap between germline ends came to 11 bases. Germline CDR1 reads KGHSH; CDR2 reads LQKENI. This CDR3 region has 15 residues. The genes are TRBV18 and TRBJ2-2; D not resolved. Sample: peripheral blood. This clonotype was sampled from a woman in her fifties or sixties with active COVID-19. The CDR3 here is CASSLYSANTGELFF. The CDR3 DNA reads as TGTGCCAGCTCCCTCTATTCCGCGAACACCGGGGAGCTGTTTTTT.